Listed below are T cell receptor beta chains from one sample, sequenced in a study of shared clonotypes between healthy human individuals. Only in-frame clones appear in the TCRdb table, and some are missing; sequencing was by immunoSEQ multiplex PCR. The repertoire holds roughly 2 million clones, with 85% to 95% as singletons. The sample comprised naive CD4+ T cells sorted from blood. The receptors originated from a young man in good health. Each CDR3 is given with its conserved first and last residue. A D gene is named only where the DNA matches it firmly. Size is omitted from some rows. Given values are once, few, many or a class for expanded clones.

J: TRBJ2-2; D: TRBD1; V: TRBV5-1; length: 15; size: NA; CDR3: CASSRTGVSTGELFF; DNA: TGCGCCAGCAGCAGGACAGGGGTTAGCACCGGGGAGCTGTTTTTT
J: TRBJ2-1; D: TRBD1; V: TRBV7-8; length: 14; size: NA; CDR3: CASSSWTGGNEQFF; DNA: TGTGCCAGCAGCTCTTGGACAGGGGGAAATGAGCAGTTCTTC
J: TRBJ2-5; D: NA; V: TRBV5-4; length: 14; size: NA; CDR3: CASSGDPRQETQYF; DNA: TGTGCCAGCAGCGGCGACCCTCGTCAAGAGACCCAGTACTTC
J: TRBJ1-2; D: NA; V: TRBV2; length: 13; size: NA; CDR3: CASSGRDNYGYTF; DNA: TGTGCCAGCAGTGGGCGGGACAACTATGGCTACACCTTC
J: TRBJ1-4; D: NA; V: TRBV27; length: 13; size: NA; CDR3: CASPFPGTRELFF; DNA: TGTGCCAGTCCCTTCCCCGGGACAAGGGAACTGTTTTTT
J: TRBJ1-1; D: NA; V: TRBV18; length: 13; size: NA; CDR3: CASSPGTGAEAFF; DNA: TGTGCCAGCTCACCCGGGACTGGTGCTGAAGCTTTCTTT
J: TRBJ2-5; D: TRBD1; V: TRBV18; length: 14; size: NA; CDR3: CASSFSGQGETQYF; DNA: TGTGCCAGCTCCTTCTCAGGACAGGGCGAGACCCAGTACTTC
J: TRBJ2-2; D: NA; V: TRBV30; length: 14; size: NA; CDR3: CAWSGVANTGELFF; DNA: TGTGCCTGGAGTGGGGTGGCGAACACCGGGGAGCTGTTTTTT
J: TRBJ1-1; D: NA; V: TRBV10-1; length: 15; size: NA; CDR3: CASSESGLTNTEAFF; DNA: TGCGCCAGCAGTGAGTCGGGACTGACGAACACTGAAGCTTTCTTT
J: TRBJ1-3; D: NA; V: TRBV9; length: 15; size: NA; CDR3: CASSEGGKGGNTIYF; DNA: TGTGCCAGCAGCGAGGGGGGAAAGGGTGGGAACACCATATATTTT
J: TRBJ1-1; D: NA; V: TRBV19; length: 14; size: NA; CDR3: CASSTRDGNTEAFF; DNA: TGTGCCAGTAGTACACGGGACGGTAACACTGAAGCTTTCTTT
J: TRBJ2-7; D: NA; V: TRBV7-2; length: 16; size: once; CDR3: CASSLGRPTLGYEQYF; DNA: TGTGCCAGCAGCTTAGGTCGTCCCACCTTGGGGTACGAGCAGTACTTC
J: TRBJ2-5; D: NA; V: TRBV2; length: 15; size: NA; CDR3: CASSEDAATRETQYF; DNA: TGTGCCAGCAGTGAAGACGCGGCTACCAGGGAGACCCAGTACTTC
J: TRBJ2-4; D: NA; V: TRBV9; length: 13; size: NA; CDR3: CASSAYRENIQYF; DNA: TGTGCCAGCAGCGCCTACAGGGAAAACATTCAGTACTTC
J: TRBJ1-3; D: NA; V: TRBV18; length: 14; size: NA; CDR3: CASSSQGTRNTIYF; DNA: TGTGCCAGCTCCTCCCAGGGTACGCGGAACACCATATATTTT
J: TRBJ2-1; D: TRBD2; V: TRBV27; length: 15; size: NA; CDR3: CASSFISGTGNEQFF; DNA: TGTGCCAGCAGTTTTATTAGCGGGACCGGAAATGAGCAGTTCTTC
J: TRBJ2-5; D: TRBD2; V: TRBV9; length: 15; size: NA; CDR3: CASSWTSGGSETQYF; DNA: TGTGCCAGCAGCTGGACTAGCGGGGGTTCAGAGACCCAGTACTTC
J: TRBJ2-3; D: NA; V: TRBV5-1; length: 15; size: NA; CDR3: CASSGGTPTVDTQYF; DNA: TGCGCCAGCAGCGGCGGGACTCCCACGGTCGATACGCAGTATTTT
J: TRBJ1-4; D: TRBD1; V: TRBV5-6; length: 15; size: NA; CDR3: CASSTRQGLGEKLFF; DNA: TGTGCCAGCAGCACGCGACAGGGGTTGGGAGAAAAACTGTTTTTT
J: TRBJ2-3; D: NA; V: TRBV5-1; length: 15; size: NA; CDR3: CASSLAGSSTDTQYF; DNA: TGCGCCAGCAGCTTGGCAGGATCTAGCACAGATACGCAGTATTTT
J: TRBJ2-3; D: NA; V: TRBV4-1; length: 16; size: NA; CDR3: CASSQVFRGNTDTQYF; DNA: TGCGCCAGCAGCCAAGTGTTTCGGGGGAACACAGATACGCAGTATTTT
J: TRBJ2-1; D: NA; V: TRBV4-1; length: 18; size: NA; CDR3: CASSHPVGPDTRPQGQFF; DNA: TGCGCCAGCAGCCACCCAGTCGGTCCGGATACACGGCCTCAGGGGCAGTTCTTC
J: TRBJ1-2; D: TRBD1; V: TRBV5-1; length: 15; size: NA; CDR3: CASSLVWQGGYGYTF; DNA: TGCGCCAGCAGCTTGGTTTGGCAGGGGGGTTATGGCTACACCTTC
J: TRBJ2-1; D: TRBD1; V: TRBV29-1; length: 13; size: NA; CDR3: CSVRGTARNEQFF; DNA: TGCAGCGTTAGGGGGACAGCACGCAATGAGCAGTTCTTC
J: TRBJ2-2; D: TRBD2; V: TRBV4-1; length: 18; size: NA; CDR3: CASSQVPLAALYTGELFF; DNA: TGCGCCAGCAGCCAGGTTCCACTAGCGGCATTATACACCGGGGAGCTGTTTTTT
J: TRBJ2-5; D: NA; V: TRBV5-6; length: 16; size: NA; CDR3: CASSFYRVVQEETQYF; DNA: TGTGCCAGCAGCTTTTATAGGGTGGTACAGGAAGAGACCCAGTACTTC
J: TRBJ1-1; D: NA; V: TRBV10-3; length: 13; size: NA; CDR3: CAISAQGNTEAFF; DNA: TGTGCCATCAGTGCACAGGGGAACACTGAAGCTTTCTTT
J: TRBJ1-5; D: NA; V: TRBV18; length: 14; size: NA; CDR3: CASSPEQGNQPQHF; DNA: TGTGCCAGCTCACCGGAGCAGGGCAATCAGCCCCAGCATTTT
J: TRBJ1-1; D: NA; V: TRBV6-5; length: 11; size: NA; CDR3: CASSYSGGAFF; DNA: TGTGCCAGCAGTTATTCCGGGGGAGCTTTCTTT
J: TRBJ1-2; D: TRBD1; V: TRBV7-9; length: 14; size: NA; CDR3: CASRPTGQGAVVAF; DNA: TGTGCCAGCAGACCCACCGGACAGGGGGCTGTGGTGGCCTTC
J: TRBJ1-1; D: TRBD1; V: TRBV6-1; length: 15; size: NA; CDR3: CASSEEDRVITEAFF; DNA: TGTGCCAGCAGTGAAGAGGACAGGGTGATCACTGAAGCTTTCTTT
J: TRBJ2-2; D: TRBD1; V: TRBV7-8; length: 16; size: NA; CDR3: CASSRSQGSVTGELFF; DNA: TGTGCCAGCAGCAGATCACAGGGGTCGGTCACCGGGGAGCTGTTTTTT
J: TRBJ2-6; D: TRBD1; V: TRBV30; length: 17; size: once; CDR3: CAWSSRRQGRGANVLTF; DNA: TGTGCCTGGAGTAGTAGGAGACAGGGTCGTGGGGCCAACGTCCTGACTTTC
J: TRBJ2-1; D: TRBD1; V: TRBV19; length: 15; size: NA; CDR3: CASSAGQGIVNEQFF; DNA: TGTGCCAGTAGTGCTGGACAGGGAATTGTCAATGAGCAGTTCTTC
J: TRBJ2-7; D: NA; V: TRBV2; length: 12; size: NA; CDR3: CASGGDSYEQYF; DNA: TGTGCCAGCGGGGGGGACAGTTACGAGCAGTACTTC
J: TRBJ1-5; D: TRBD1; V: TRBV11-2; length: 15; size: NA; CDR3: CASSLGTGSNQPQHF; DNA: TGTGCCAGCAGCTTAGGGACAGGGAGCAATCAGCCCCAGCATTTT
J: TRBJ2-3; D: NA; V: TRBV27; length: 11; size: NA; CDR3: CASWTLHTQYF; DNA: TGTGCCAGCTGGACGTTGCATACGCAGTATTTT
J: TRBJ2-6; D: NA; V: TRBV5-8; length: 17; size: NA; CDR3: CASSLSGPNSGANVLTF; DNA: TGTGCCAGCAGCTTGTCAGGCCCGAACTCTGGGGCCAACGTCCTGACTTTC
J: TRBJ1-6; D: TRBD1; V: TRBV7-8; length: 16; size: NA; CDR3: CASSFDRVVSNSPLHF; DNA: TGTGCCAGCAGCTTCGACAGGGTAGTAAGCAATTCACCCCTCCACTTT
J: TRBJ2-1; D: NA; V: TRBV28; length: 14; size: once; CDR3: CASSFGQSYNEQFF; DNA: TGTGCCAGCAGTTTTGGACAGTCTTACAATGAGCAGTTCTTC
J: TRBJ1-6; D: NA; V: TRBV15; length: 17; size: NA; CDR3: CATSNEISGPNNSPLHF; DNA: TGTGCCACCTCAAACGAAATCTCAGGACCCAATAATTCACCCCTCCACTTT
J: TRBJ2-2; D: NA; V: TRBV9; length: 14; size: NA; CDR3: CASVVQPNTGELFF; DNA: TGTGCCAGCGTTGTACAGCCCAACACCGGGGAGCTGTTTTTT
J: TRBJ1-1; D: NA; V: TRBV15; length: 19; size: NA; CDR3: CATSRGGGPGRPLNTEAFF; DNA: TGTGCCACCAGCAGAGGCGGTGGGCCGGGACGGCCTCTGAACACTGAAGCTTTCTTT
J: TRBJ1-6; D: NA; V: TRBV30; length: 14; size: NA; CDR3: CAWTSSGLGSPLHF; DNA: TGTGCCTGGACCTCATCAGGGCTGGGGTCACCCCTCCACTTT
J: TRBJ2-7; D: NA; V: TRBV2; length: 12; size: NA; CDR3: CASSLSSYEQYF; DNA: TGTGCCAGCAGCTTAAGCTCCTACGAGCAGTACTTC
J: TRBJ1-2; D: TRBD1; V: TRBV28; length: 14; size: NA; CDR3: CASRSGGLFYGYTF; DNA: TGTGCCAGCAGATCAGGGGGCTTATTCTATGGCTACACCTTC
J: TRBJ2-5; D: NA; V: TRBV5-1; length: 14; size: NA; CDR3: CASSFTGRQETQYF; DNA: TGCGCCAGCAGCTTTACAGGGAGGCAAGAGACCCAGTACTTC
J: TRBJ2-7; D: TRBD2; V: TRBV11-2; length: 14; size: NA; CDR3: CASSLGLAGDEQYF; DNA: TGTGCCAGCAGCTTAGGACTAGCGGGAGACGAGCAGTACTTC
J: TRBJ1-4; D: NA; V: TRBV6-5; length: 14; size: NA; CDR3: CASSFRETGRKTVF; DNA: TGTGCCAGCAGCTTCCGGGAGACAGGACGAAAAACTGTTTTT
J: TRBJ2-1; D: NA; V: TRBV30; length: 14; size: NA; CDR3: CAWSVGPNDDEQFF; DNA: TGTGCCTGGAGTGTTGGGCCCAACGACGATGAGCAGTTCTTC
J: TRBJ1-4; D: TRBD1; V: TRBV5-6; length: 14; size: NA; CDR3: CASSLSGGGEKLFF; DNA: TGTGCCAGCAGCTTGTCAGGGGGAGGTGAAAAACTGTTTTTT
J: TRBJ2-1; D: TRBD1; V: TRBV27; length: 19; size: NA; CDR3: CASGQGGLGFTGTYNEQFF; DNA: TGTGCCAGTGGACAGGGAGGTCTAGGGTTTACCGGAACCTACAATGAGCAGTTCTTC
J: TRBJ1-2; D: NA; V: TRBV13; length: 16; size: NA; CDR3: CASILRGWGLNYGYTF; DNA: TGTGCCAGCATACTTAGGGGTTGGGGACTGAACTATGGCTACACCTTC
J: TRBJ2-3; D: TRBD1; V: TRBV5-1; length: 15; size: NA; CDR3: CASSRRRGQGNTQYF; DNA: TGCGCCAGCAGCCGACGGCGGGGACAGGGAAATACGCAGTATTTT
J: TRBJ2-7; D: NA; V: TRBV5-1; length: 14; size: NA; CDR3: CASSLEGISYEQYF; DNA: TGCGCCAGCAGCTTGGAGGGGATATCCTACGAGCAGTACTTC
J: TRBJ2-5; D: NA; V: TRBV7-2; length: 11; size: NA; CDR3: CASGGRETQYF; DNA: TGTGCCAGCGGGGGCCGGGAGACCCAGTACTTC
J: TRBJ1-1; D: NA; V: TRBV10-3; length: 13; size: NA; CDR3: CAISEQINTEAFF; DNA: TGTGCCATCAGCGAACAGATAAACACTGAAGCTTTCTTT